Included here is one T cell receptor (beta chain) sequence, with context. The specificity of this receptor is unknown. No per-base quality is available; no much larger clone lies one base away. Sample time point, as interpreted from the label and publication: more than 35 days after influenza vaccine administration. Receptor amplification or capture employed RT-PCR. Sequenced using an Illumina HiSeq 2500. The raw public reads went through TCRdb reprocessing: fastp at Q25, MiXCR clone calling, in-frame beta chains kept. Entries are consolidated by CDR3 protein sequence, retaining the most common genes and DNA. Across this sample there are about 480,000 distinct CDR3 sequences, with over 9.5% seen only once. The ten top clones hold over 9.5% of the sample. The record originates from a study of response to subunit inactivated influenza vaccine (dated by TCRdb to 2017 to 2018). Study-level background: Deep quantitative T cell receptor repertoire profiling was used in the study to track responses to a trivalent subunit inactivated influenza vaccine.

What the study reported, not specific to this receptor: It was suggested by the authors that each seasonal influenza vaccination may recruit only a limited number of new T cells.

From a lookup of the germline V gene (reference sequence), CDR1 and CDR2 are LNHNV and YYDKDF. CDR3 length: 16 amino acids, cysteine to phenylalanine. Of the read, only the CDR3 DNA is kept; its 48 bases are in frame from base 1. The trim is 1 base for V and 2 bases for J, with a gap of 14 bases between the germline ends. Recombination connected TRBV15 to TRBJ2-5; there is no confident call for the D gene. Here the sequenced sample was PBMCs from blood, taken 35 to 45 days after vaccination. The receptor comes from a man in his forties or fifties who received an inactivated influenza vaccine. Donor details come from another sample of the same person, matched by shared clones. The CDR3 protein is CATSRAKETIQETQYF. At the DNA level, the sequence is TGTGCCACCAGCAGAGCTAAAGAGACCATTCAAGAGACCCAGTACTTC.